These 31 T cell receptor beta chains originate from one sample sequenced in a study of molecular identifiers for immune sequencing clone quantification. In TCRdb, the PCR reads were re-called with MiXCR into one record per CDR3 protein. The data hold around 480,000 distinct CDR3 sequences, with roughly 24% observed a single time. Material for sequencing was naive CD8+ T cells from blood, with Jurkat cell RNA spiked in. Subset described: FACS-sorted CD8+CD4-CCR7+CD45RA+ naive T cells. The receptors originated from a human donor in good health. Some libraries in this study had Jurkat cell RNA spiked in.

In this sample, this clonotype turned up once. A much larger clone lies a single base off, so this may be a read error. The chain joins TRBV10-3 to TRBJ2-5; D is unresolved. Germline CDR1 reads ENHRY; CDR2 reads SYGVKD. This CDR3 contains 11 residues. DNA of the CDR3: TGTGCCGTCAGTGACGTTAGGGCCCAGTACTTC. It yields the protein CAVSDVRAQYF.

This clonotype was seen a handful of times. V and J are TRBV12-3 or TRBV12-4 and TRBJ2-1; 9 nucleotides agree with TRBD1. The CDR3 covers 14 residues. V lost 5 bases, J lost 7 bases, and 6 bases stayed unmatched. The CDR3, as DNA: TGTGCCAGCAGTCCAACGGACAGGGGTAATGAGCAGTTCTTC. Translating it yields CASSPTDRGNEQFF.

On this clonotype itself: A read error may account for a junction end that differs from germline. The chain couples TRBV7-9 to TRBJ1-5; no definite D call. The CDR3 is 12 residues long. Germline CDR1 reads SEHNR; CDR2 reads FQNEAQ (reference sequence). CDR3 sequence reads: CAGSGPNQPQHF. DNA for the CDR3: TGTGCCGGCAGTGGGCCCAATCAGCCCCAGCATTTT. Using reference TRBV7-9 and TRBJ1-5 for the parts outside the CDR3, the full variable domain is DTGVSQNPRHKITKRGQNVTFRCDPISEHNRLYWYRQTLGQGPEFLTYFQNEAQLEKSRLLSDRFSAERPKGSFSTLEIQRTEQGDSAMYLCAGSGPNQPQHFGDGTRLSIL.

This clonotype was observed at least ten times. The chain combines TRBV29-1 with TRBJ1-1; the match to TRBD1 covers 7 bases. The CDR3 is 14 residues long. The germline CDR1 and CDR2 sequences are SQVTM and ANQGSEA. V shed 7 bases, J shed 4 bases, and the junction held 12 bases outside the gene matches. For the CDR3, the DNA is TGCAGCGCTGATAGACAGGGAGTCGGCACTGAAGCTTTCTTT. It yields the protein CSADRQGVGTEAFF. The full variable domain, completed using reference TRBV29-1 and TRBJ1-1, is SAVISQKPSRDICQRGTSLTIQCQVDSQVTMMFWYRQQPGQSLTLIATANQGSEATYESGFVIDKFPISRPNLTFSTLTVSNMSPEDSSIYLCSADRQGVGTEAFFGQGTRLTVV.

This clonotype was detected ten times or more. V usage is TRBV29-1 and J usage is TRBJ2-7, with D tentatively TRBD1 (6 bases). From germline, CDR1 is SQVTM and CDR2 ANQGSEA. The CDR3 runs 12 residues. Trimming shortened V by 0 bases and J by 6 bases, and 9 bases separated the two germline ends. The CDR3 nucleotides are TGCAGCGTTGAAGATCTGGGGGCCGAGCAGTACTTC. It yields the protein CSVEDLGAEQYF.

This clonotype was recorded at least ten times. The genes are TRBV4-2 and TRBJ2-3, with 11 bases that match TRBD2. The germline CDR1 and CDR2 sequences are LGHNA and YNFKEQ. Trimming at V came to 2 bases and at J to 4 bases, leaving 2 bases not matched to a gene. The CDR3 sequence is 15 residues long. CDR3 sequence reads: CASSQIAGGPDTQYF. CDR3 bases: TGTGCCAGCAGCCAAATAGCGGGAGGGCCAGATACGCAGTATTTT.

This clonotype was seen at least ten times. The chain has TRBV20-1 and TRBJ2-7, with D possibly being TRBD1 (5 bases). The CDR3 loop spans 13 amino acids. Trimming pared 2 bases from V and 2 bases from J, leaving 10 bases between. The V gene's germline CDR1 is DFQATT and CDR2 SNEGSKA (reference sequence). CDR3 sequence (DNA): TGCAGTGCTAGAACCGGACACACCTACGAGCAGTACTTC. It yields the protein CSARTGHTYEQYF.

This chain joins TRBV30 and TRBJ1-1; maybe TRBD1 (5 bases). The CDR3 is made up of 14 amino acids. V shed 2 bases and J shed 1 base, with 11 bases lying between them. Germline V gives CDR1 GTSNPN, CDR2 SVGIG (reference sequence). CDR3 sequence: CAWSIGTGNTEAFF. CDR3 nucleotide sequence: TGTGCCTGGAGTATTGGGACGGGGAACACTGAAGCTTTCTTT.

This clonotype has ten or more counts. The V call is TRBV7-6, the J call TRBJ2-7; D is unresolved. There are 13 residues in the CDR3. V lost 1 base, J lost 6 bases, and 10 bases lay in between. Germline V gene sequence: CDR1 SGHVS, CDR2 FNYEAQ. For the CDR3, the DNA is TGTGCCAGCAGCTTAGGGGCAGCGCGCGAGCAGTACTTC. Protein product: CASSLGAAREQYF. Combining the CDR3 with reference TRBV7-6 and TRBJ2-7 gives the whole variable domain GAGVSQSPRYKVTKRGQDVALRCDPISGHVSLYWYRQALGQGPEFLTYFNYEAQQDKSGLPNDRFSAERPEGSISTLTIQRTEQRDSAMYRCASSLGAAREQYFGPGTRLTVT.

The chain recombines TRBV20-1 with TRBJ2-1; D call uncertain. The CDR3 runs to 15 residues. Trimming took off 1 base at V and 4 bases at J, with 14 bases between the two ends. CDR1 DFQATT and CDR2 SNEGSKA come from the germline V gene (reference sequence). The DNA of the CDR3 is TGCAGTGCTAGAGTGGTTGCCAGCGTTTACAATGAGCAGTTCTTC. Translating it yields CSARVVASVYNEQFF.

This clonotype was counted many times. The rearrangement uses TRBV7-9 and TRBJ2-2; D gene unclear. V was cut by 5 bases and J by 1 base, with 11 bases left in between. The CDR3 covers 15 residues. Germline CDR1 and CDR2: SEHNR and FQNEAQ (reference sequence). CDR3 bases: TGTGCCAGCAGCCGCCGGTGGGAGAACACCGGGGAGCTGTTTTTT. It yields the protein CASSRRWENTGELFF.

This clonotype was seen only a few times. This sequence joins TRBV4-1 and TRBJ1-1; 7 bases are a match to TRBD1. Looked up from germline, CDR1 is MGHRA and CDR2 is YSYEKL. Trimming cost V 1 base and J 11 bases; bases outside gene matches: 7. There are 13 residues in the CDR3. CDR3 coding DNA: TGCGCCAGCAGCCAAGTAGGGGGCGAAGTTGCTTTCTTT. This encodes CASSQVGGEVAFF.

This clonotype was seen only a few times. V usage is TRBV28 and J usage is TRBJ1-1; D gene uncertain. V lost 6 bases and J 0 bases, leaving 14 bases between the germline ends. The CDR3 runs to 15 residues. Germline V gene data show CDR1 as MDHEN and CDR2 as SYDVKM. The chain's CDR3 is CASRPLRELNTEAFF. CDR3 nucleotides: TGTGCCAGCAGACCCCTACGGGAATTGAACACTGAAGCTTTCTTT.

This clonotype occurred a few times. The chain links TRBV5-6 to TRBJ2-7, with TRBD1 matching 10 bases. V dropped 0 bases and J dropped 1; count of bases not matched to a gene: 1. The CDR3 has 15 amino acids. The germline V gene has CDR1 SGHDT and CDR2 YYEEEE. The CDR3 reads CASSLGDRGSYEQYF. The CDR3 DNA follows: TGTGCCAGCAGCTTGGGGGACAGGGGTTCCTACGAGCAGTACTTC.

This clonotype was picked up a small number of times. The chain has TRBV7-9 and TRBJ2-7, with 8 positions matching TRBD1. The V segment lost 7 bases and the J segment 2 bases; nucleotides outside the gene matches: 7. The CDR3 loop spans 14 amino acids. Per the germline V gene, CDR1 is SEHNR and CDR2 is FQNEAQ (reference sequence). CDR3 sequence reads: CASTVGTGTYEQYF. The CDR3 nucleotides read TGTGCCAGCACCGTGGGGACAGGAACCTACGAGCAGTACTTC.

As to this clonotype: An end of the junction does not agree with germline; a read error may underlie this. The rearrangement links TRBV20-1 to TRBJ2-3, with a possible D match to TRBD1 (5 bases). The germline gives CDR1 DFQATT, CDR2 SNEGSKA (reference sequence). This CDR3 spans 16 amino acids. CDR3 residues: CSAHDVDLPYTGTQYF. The CDR3, as DNA: TGCAGTGCTCACGACGTTGACTTACCTTACACAGGTACGCAGTATTTT.

This clonotype occurred many times. V usage is TRBV6-2 or TRBV6-3 and J usage is TRBJ1-1; a weak D match, TRBD1 (6 bases). CDR1 is MNHEY and CDR2 is SVGEGT in the germline V gene. The CDR3 length is 15 residues. V gave up 6 bases and J gave up 1 base, with 15 bases separating them. The CDR3 loop reads CASSSYTGKNTEAFF. The CDR3 DNA follows: TGTGCCAGCAGCTCATATACAGGGAAGAACACTGAAGCTTTCTTT.

With respect to this clonotype: This may come from a read error, since a much larger clone is one base off. The gene calls are TRBV4-1 and TRBJ1-4; D unclear. The CDR3 is 14 amino acids. The V gene's germline CDR1 is MGHRA and CDR2 YSYEKL. CDR3 sequence: CASSPPGLEETLFF. The CDR3, as DNA: TGCGCCAGCAGCCCTCCCGGACTCGAGGAAACACTGTTTTTT.

About this clonotype: Without the conserved terminal phenylalanine or tryptophan, this CDR3 likely stems from a read error. V and J are TRBV5-6 and TRBJ1-4; weak D call: TRBD1 (5 bases). Trimming shortened V by 0 bases and J by 7 bases, and 10 bases separated the two germline ends. The CDR3 is 14 amino acids. Per the germline V gene, CDR1 is SGHDT and CDR2 is YYEEEE. CDR3 residues: CASSLAGTGEKLFS. CDR3 coding DNA: TGTGCCAGCAGCTTGGCCGGGACGGGTGAAAAACTGTTTTCT.

V gene TRBV20-1 combines with J gene TRBJ2-3; D unclear. CDR3 length: 17 residues. The germline V gene encodes CDR1 DFQATT and CDR2 SNEGSKA (reference sequence). V gave up 0 bases and J gave up 0 bases, with 16 bases separating them. CDR3 in amino acids: CSARDLTGLTSTDTQYF. DNA for the CDR3: TGCAGTGCTAGAGATCTAACGGGCCTCACTAGCACAGATACGCAGTATTTT.

The V and J genes are TRBV19 and TRBJ2-7; D remains ambiguous. CDR3 length equals 13 residues. V was clipped by 4 bases and J by 1 base, with 8 bases between them. Germline values: CDR1 LNHDA, CDR2 SQIVND (reference sequence). The CDR3 DNA reads as TGTGCCAGTAGTACAGAGACATCCTACGAGCAGTACTTC. It is translated as CASSTETSYEQYF.

This clonotype has ten or more counts. The chain joins TRBV12-3 or TRBV12-4 to TRBJ2-4, with D uncertain. Trimming removed 1 base from V and 2 bases from J, with 12 bases in between. The CDR3 length is 16 residues. CDR3 residues: CASSLVPGVTKNIQYF. In nucleotides, the CDR3 is TGTGCCAGCAGTTTAGTCCCAGGAGTGACCAAAAACATTCAGTACTTC.

This clonotype was counted only a few times. CDR3 residues: CASSLGGGREAFF. CDR3 sequence (DNA): TGTGCCAGCAGCTTGGGAGGGGGCCGTGAAGCTTTCTTT. The V gene is TRBV5-8, the J gene TRBJ1-1; 7 positions match TRBD1. The CDR3 is 13 residues long. V trimming: 0 bases; J trimming: 7 bases; junction bases outside the gene matches: 3. Germline V gene data show CDR1 as SGHTS and CDR2 as YDEGEE.

V and J are TRBV7-2 and TRBJ2-7; D is uncertain. This CDR3 has 13 residues. Deletions cut 4 bases from V and 3 bases from J, with 10 bases between. Germline values: CDR1 SGHTA, CDR2 FQGNSA. The CDR3 DNA reads TGTGCCAGCAGCTGGACCCTAGGCTACGAGCAGTACTTC. It yields the protein CASSWTLGYEQYF.

On this clonotype: One end of the junction varies from germline; a read error may be responsible. The chain combines TRBV30 with TRBJ1-2; tentative D call: TRBD1 (5 bases). CDR1 and CDR2 (germline): GTSNPN, SVGIG (reference sequence). The CDR3 runs 13 residues. Written as DNA, the CDR3 is TGTACCTGGAGTATAAACCCAGGGTATGGCTACACCTTC. This translates into CTWSINPGYGYTF.

This clonotype has ten or more counts. The chain has TRBV6-9 and TRBJ1-5; possibly TRBD1 for D (6 bases). V was clipped by 4 bases and J by 4 bases, with 14 bases between them. CDR3 length: 15 amino acids. Per the germline V gene, CDR1 is MNHGY and CDR2 is SVAAGI. The CDR3 reads CASSFGQRFNQPQHF. CDR3 nucleotide sequence: TGTGCCAGCAGTTTCGGACAGAGATTTAATCAGCCCCAGCATTTT.

This clonotype showed up many times. The V and J genes are TRBV2 and TRBJ2-5, with TRBD2 identical over 11 bases. Germline V lookup: CDR1 SNHLY, CDR2 FYNNEI. This CDR3 is 16 amino acids long. Trimming removed 5 bases from V and 3 bases from J; junction bases left unmatched: 8. The CDR3: CASSLIAGGLEETQYF. CDR3 bases: TGTGCCAGCAGTTTGATAGCGGGAGGGCTGGAAGAGACCCAGTACTTC.

This clonotype showed up just a few times. V usage is TRBV4-3 and J usage is TRBJ2-1, with D hard to call. Germline V lookup: CDR1 LGHNA, CDR2 YSLEER. Trimming stripped 0 bases from V and 3 bases from J, with 12 bases between. This CDR3 is 16 amino acids long. The CDR3 bases are TGCGCCAGCAGCCAAGAGTCCGACGGGTACTACAATGAGCAGTTCTTC. The encoded protein is CASSQESDGYYNEQFF.

At least ten counts were recorded for this clonotype. This chain connects TRBV2 to TRBJ2-4; 10 nucleotides line up with TRBD2. Germline CDR1 and CDR2: SNHLY and FYNNEI. V lost 6 bases to trimming and J lost 8 bases; unmatched junction nucleotides: 7. The CDR3 consists of 14 residues. This CDR3 is CASRTLAGADIQYF. In DNA, the CDR3 is TGTGCCAGCAGAACCCTAGCGGGGGCGGACATTCAGTACTTC. Supplemented by reference TRBV2 and TRBJ2-4, the full variable domain reads EPEVTQTPSHQVTQMGQEVILRCVPISNHLYFYWYRQILGQKVEFLVSFYNNEISEKSEIFDDQFSVERPDGSNFTLKIRSTKLEDSAMYFCASRTLAGADIQYFGAGTRLSVL.

This clonotype showed up many times. The chain carries TRBV28 and TRBJ2-4, with a weak D call TRBD1 (6 bases). The CDR3 covers 14 residues. V was cut by 2 bases and J by 8 bases, with 13 bases left in between. Germline V CDR1 and CDR2: MDHEN, SYDVKM. The CDR3 loop reads CASSLHRVRDIQYF. As DNA, the CDR3 is TGTGCCAGCAGTTTACACAGGGTTCGTGACATTCAGTACTTC.

V usage is TRBV2 and J usage is TRBJ2-7; 7 bases are a match to TRBD1. Germline V gives CDR1 SNHLY, CDR2 FYNNEI. The J segment lost 0 bases and the V segment lost 6 bases, leaving 17 bases of the junction unmatched. CDR3 size: 18 residues. The CDR3 loop is CASSAAVLGQLSSYEQYF. CDR3 in DNA: TGTGCCAGCAGCGCCGCGGTGTTGGGACAGCTTAGCTCCTACGAGCAGTACTTC. The full variable domain, with the rest looked up from reference TRBV2 and TRBJ2-7, is EPEVTQTPSHQVTQMGQEVILRCVPISNHLYFYWYRQILGQKVEFLVSFYNNEISEKSEIFDDQFSVERPDGSNFTLKIRSTKLEDSAMYFCASSAAVLGQLSSYEQYFGPGTRLTVT.